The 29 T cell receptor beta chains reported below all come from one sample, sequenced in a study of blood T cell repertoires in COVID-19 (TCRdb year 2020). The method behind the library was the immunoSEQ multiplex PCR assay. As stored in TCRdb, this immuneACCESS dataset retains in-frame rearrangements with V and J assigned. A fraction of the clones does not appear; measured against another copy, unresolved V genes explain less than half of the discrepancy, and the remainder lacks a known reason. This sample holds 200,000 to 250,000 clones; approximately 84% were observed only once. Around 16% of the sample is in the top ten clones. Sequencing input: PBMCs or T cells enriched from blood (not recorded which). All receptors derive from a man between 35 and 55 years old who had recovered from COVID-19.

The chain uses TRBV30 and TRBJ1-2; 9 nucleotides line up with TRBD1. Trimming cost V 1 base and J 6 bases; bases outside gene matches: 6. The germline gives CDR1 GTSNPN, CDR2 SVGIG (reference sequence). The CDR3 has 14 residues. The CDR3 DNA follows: TGTGCCTGGAGTGGGGGGACAGGGTCTGATGGCTACACCTTC. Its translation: CAWSGGTGSDGYTF. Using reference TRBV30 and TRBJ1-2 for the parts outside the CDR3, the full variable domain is SQTIHQWPATLVQPVGSPLSLECTVEGTSNPNLYWYRQAAGRGLQLLFYSVGIGQISSEVPQNLSASRPQDRQFILSSKKLLLSDSGFYLCAWSGGTGSDGYTFGSGTRLTVV.

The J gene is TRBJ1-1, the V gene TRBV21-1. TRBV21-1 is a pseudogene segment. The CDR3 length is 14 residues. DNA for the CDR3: TGTGCCAGCAGCACCTGGGGGGGTACTACTGAAGCTTTCTTT. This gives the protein CASSTWGGTTEAFF.

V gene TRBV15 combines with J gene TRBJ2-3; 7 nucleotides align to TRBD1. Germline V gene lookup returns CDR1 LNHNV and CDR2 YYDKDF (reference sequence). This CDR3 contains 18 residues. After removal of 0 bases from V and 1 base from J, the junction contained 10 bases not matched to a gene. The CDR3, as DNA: TGTGCCACCAGCAGAGATATGGGCGGACAGGTCGGCACAGATACGCAGTATTTT. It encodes CATSRDMGGQVGTDTQYF.

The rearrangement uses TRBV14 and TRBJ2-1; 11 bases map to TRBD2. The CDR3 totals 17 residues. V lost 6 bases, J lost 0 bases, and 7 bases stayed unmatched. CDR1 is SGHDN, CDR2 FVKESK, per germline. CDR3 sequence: CASSPLGLADSYNEQFF. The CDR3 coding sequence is TGTGCCAGCAGTCCATTGGGACTAGCGGACTCCTACAATGAGCAGTTCTTC.

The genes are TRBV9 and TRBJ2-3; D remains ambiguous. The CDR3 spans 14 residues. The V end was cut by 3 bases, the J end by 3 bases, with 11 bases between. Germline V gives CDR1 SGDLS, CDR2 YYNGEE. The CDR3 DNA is TGTGCCAGCAGCGACAAAAGAGGAACAGATACGCAGTATTTT. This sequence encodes CASSDKRGTDTQYF.

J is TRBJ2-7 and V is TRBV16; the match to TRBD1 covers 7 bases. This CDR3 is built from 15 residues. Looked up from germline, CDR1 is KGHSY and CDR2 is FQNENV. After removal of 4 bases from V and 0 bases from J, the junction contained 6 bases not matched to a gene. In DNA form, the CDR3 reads TGTGCCAGCAGCCCCTTTAAGGGGGCCTCCTACGAGCAGTACTTC. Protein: CASSPFKGASYEQYF.

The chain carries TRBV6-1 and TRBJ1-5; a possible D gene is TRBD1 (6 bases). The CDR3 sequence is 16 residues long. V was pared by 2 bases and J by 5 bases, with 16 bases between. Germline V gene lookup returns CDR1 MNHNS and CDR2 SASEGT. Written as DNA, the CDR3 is TGTGCCAGCAGTGAAAGGTTTCTGGACAGACATCAGCCCCAGCATTTT. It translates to CASSERFLDRHQPQHF.

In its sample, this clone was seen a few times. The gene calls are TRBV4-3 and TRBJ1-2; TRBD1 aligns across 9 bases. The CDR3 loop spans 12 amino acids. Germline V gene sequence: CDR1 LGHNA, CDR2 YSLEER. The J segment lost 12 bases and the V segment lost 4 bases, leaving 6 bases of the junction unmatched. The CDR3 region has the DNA TGCGCCAGCAGCCCCGGACAGGGGCCGAACACCTTC. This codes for CASSPGQGPNTF.

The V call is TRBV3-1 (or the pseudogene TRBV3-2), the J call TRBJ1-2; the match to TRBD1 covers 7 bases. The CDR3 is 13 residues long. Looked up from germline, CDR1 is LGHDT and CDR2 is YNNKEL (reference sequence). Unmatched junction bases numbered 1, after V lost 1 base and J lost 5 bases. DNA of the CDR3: TGTGCCAGCAGCCAAGCAGGGGGATATGGCTACACCTTC. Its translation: CASSQAGGYGYTF.

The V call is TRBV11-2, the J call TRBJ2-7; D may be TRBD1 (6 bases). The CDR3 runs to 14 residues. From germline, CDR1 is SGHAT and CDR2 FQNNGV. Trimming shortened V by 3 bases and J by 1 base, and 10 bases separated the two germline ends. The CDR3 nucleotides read TGTGCCAGCAGCTTCGACAGGACTTCCTACGAGCAGTACTTC. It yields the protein CASSFDRTSYEQYF.

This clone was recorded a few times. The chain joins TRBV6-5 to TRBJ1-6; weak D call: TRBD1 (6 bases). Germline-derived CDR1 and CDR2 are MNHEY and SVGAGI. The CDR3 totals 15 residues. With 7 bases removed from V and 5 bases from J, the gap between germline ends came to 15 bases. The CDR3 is CASTRGGPDNSPLHF. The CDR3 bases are TGTGCCAGCACCCGGGGGGGGCCGGATAATTCACCCCTCCACTTT.

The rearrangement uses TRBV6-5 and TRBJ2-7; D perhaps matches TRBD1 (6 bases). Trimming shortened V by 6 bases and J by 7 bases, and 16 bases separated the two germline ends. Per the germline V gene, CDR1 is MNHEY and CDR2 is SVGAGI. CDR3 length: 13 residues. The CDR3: CASRYRDMAEQYF. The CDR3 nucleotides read TGTGCCAGCAGATACCGGGACATGGCAGAGCAGTACTTC.

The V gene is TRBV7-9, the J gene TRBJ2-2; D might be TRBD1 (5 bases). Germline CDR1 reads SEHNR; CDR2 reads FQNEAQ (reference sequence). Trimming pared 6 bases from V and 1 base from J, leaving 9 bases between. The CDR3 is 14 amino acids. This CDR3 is CASRYDRNTGELFF. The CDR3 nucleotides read TGTGCCAGCAGATATGACAGGAACACCGGGGAGCTGTTTTTT.

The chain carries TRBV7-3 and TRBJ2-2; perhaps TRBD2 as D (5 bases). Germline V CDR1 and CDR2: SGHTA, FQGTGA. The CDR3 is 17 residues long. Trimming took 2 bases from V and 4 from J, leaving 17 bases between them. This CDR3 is CASSLSPSVGVTGELFF. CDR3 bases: TGTGCCAGCAGCTTATCCCCTTCGGTGGGAGTCACCGGGGAGCTGTTTTTT.

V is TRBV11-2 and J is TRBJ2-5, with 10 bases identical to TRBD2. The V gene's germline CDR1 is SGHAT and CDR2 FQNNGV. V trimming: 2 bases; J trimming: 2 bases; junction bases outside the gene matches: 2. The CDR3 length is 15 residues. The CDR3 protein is CASSLSGRGQETQYF. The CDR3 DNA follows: TGTGCCAGCAGCTTAAGCGGGAGGGGGCAAGAGACCCAGTACTTC.

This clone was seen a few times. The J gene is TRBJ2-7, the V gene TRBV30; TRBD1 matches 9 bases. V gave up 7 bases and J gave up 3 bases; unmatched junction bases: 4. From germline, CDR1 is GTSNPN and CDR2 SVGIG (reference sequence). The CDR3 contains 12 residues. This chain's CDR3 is CASDRGGYEQYF. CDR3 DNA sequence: TGTGCCTCGGACAGGGGAGGCTACGAGCAGTACTTC.

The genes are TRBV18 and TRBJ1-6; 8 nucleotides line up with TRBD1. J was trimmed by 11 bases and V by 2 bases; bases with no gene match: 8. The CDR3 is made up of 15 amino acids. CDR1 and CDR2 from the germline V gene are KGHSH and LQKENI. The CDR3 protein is CASSPWTGNQTPLHF. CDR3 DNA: TGTGCCAGCTCACCATGGACAGGGAATCAAACACCCCTCCACTTT.

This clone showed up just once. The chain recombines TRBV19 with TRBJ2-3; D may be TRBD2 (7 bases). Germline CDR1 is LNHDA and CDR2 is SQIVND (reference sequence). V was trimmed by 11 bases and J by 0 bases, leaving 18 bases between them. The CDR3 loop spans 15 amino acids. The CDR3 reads CARTRGRASTDTQYF. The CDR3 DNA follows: TGTGCCCGCACGAGGGGGAGGGCTAGCACAGATACGCAGTATTTT.

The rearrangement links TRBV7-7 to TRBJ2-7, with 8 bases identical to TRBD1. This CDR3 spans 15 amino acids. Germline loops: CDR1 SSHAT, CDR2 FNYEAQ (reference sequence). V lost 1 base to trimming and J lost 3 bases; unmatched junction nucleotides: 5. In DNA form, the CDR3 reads TGTGCCAGCAGCTTAGTCCCGGGACAGGTCTACGAGCAGTACTTC. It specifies CASSLVPGQVYEQYF.

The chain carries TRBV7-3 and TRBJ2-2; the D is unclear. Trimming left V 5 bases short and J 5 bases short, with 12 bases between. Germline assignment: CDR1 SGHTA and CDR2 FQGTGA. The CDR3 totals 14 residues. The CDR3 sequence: CASSPARETGELFF. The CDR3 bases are TGTGCCAGCAGCCCCGCGCGAGAGACCGGGGAGCTGTTTTTT. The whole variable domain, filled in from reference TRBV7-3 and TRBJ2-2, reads GAGVSQTPSNKVTEKGKYVELRCDPISGHTALYWYRQSLGQGPEFLIYFQGTGAADDSGLPNDRFFAVRPEGSVSTLKIQRTERGDSAVYLCASSPARETGELFFGEGSRLTVL.

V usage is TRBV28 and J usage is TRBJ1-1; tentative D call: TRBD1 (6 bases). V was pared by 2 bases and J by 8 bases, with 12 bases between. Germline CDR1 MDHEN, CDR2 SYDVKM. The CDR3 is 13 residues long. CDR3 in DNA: TGTGCCAGCAGTTTAGTCGGGGGGCTGGAAGCTTTCTTT. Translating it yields CASSLVGGLEAFF.

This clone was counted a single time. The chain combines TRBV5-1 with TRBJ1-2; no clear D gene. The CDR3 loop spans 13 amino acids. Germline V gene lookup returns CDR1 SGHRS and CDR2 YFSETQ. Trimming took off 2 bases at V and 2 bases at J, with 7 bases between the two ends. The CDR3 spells CASSFRENYGYTF. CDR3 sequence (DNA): TGCGCCAGCAGCTTTAGGGAGAACTATGGCTACACCTTC.

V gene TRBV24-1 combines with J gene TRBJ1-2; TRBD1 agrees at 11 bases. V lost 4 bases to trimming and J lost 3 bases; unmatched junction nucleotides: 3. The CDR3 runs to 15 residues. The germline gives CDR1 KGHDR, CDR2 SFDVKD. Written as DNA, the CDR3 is TGTGCCACCAGTGACCGGACAGGGGGCGACTATGGCTACACCTTC. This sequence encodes CATSDRTGGDYGYTF.

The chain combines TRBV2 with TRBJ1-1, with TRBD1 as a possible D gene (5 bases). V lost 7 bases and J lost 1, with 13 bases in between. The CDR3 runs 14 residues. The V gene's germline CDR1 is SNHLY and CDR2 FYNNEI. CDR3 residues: CASTLGGGNTEAFF. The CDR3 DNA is TGTGCCAGCACCCTCGGGGGGGGGAACACTGAAGCTTTCTTT.

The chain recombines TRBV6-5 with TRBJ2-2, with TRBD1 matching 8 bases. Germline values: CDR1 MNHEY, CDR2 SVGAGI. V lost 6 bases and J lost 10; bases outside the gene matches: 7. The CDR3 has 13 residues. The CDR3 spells CASRTQGALELFF. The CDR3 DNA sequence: TGTGCCAGCAGGACGCAGGGGGCCTTGGAGCTGTTTTTT.

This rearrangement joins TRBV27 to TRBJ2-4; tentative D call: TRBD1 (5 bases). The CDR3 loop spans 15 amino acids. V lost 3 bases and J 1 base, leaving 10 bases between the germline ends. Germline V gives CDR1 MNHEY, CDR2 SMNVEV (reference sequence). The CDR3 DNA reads TGTGCCAGCAGTTTGGGCTCAGGGGCCAAAAACATTCAGTACTTC. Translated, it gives CASSLGSGAKNIQYF.

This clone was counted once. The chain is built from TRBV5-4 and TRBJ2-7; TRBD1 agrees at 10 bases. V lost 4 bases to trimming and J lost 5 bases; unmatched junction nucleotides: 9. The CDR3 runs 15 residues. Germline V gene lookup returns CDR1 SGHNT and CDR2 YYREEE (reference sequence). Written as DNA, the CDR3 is TGTGCCAGCAGCGGGAAGACAGGGGGCGTCGACGAGCAGTACTTC. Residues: CASSGKTGGVDEQYF.

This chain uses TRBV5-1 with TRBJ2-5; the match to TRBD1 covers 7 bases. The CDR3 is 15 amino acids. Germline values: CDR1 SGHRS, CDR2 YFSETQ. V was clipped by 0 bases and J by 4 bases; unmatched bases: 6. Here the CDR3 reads CASSLVRRTGETQYF. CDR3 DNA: TGCGCCAGCAGCTTGGTACGGAGGACAGGAGAGACCCAGTACTTC.

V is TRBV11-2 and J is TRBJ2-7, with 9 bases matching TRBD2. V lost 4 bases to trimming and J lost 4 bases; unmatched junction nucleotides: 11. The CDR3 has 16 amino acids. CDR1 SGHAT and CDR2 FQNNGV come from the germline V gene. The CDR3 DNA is TGTGCCAGCAGCTCCCTGCCGCTAGCGGGGATGTACGAGCAGTACTTC. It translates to CASSSLPLAGMYEQYF. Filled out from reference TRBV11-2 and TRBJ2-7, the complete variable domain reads EAGVAQSPRYKIIEKRQSVAFWCNPISGHATLYWYQQILGQGPKLLIQFQNNGVVDDSQLPKDRFSAERLKGVDSTLKIQPAKLEDSAVYLCASSSLPLAGMYEQYFGPGTRLTVT.